This T cell receptor beta chain was documented in a study of cytomegalovirus exposure and HLA in healthy donors. With regard to this clone: Its antigen is currently unknown.

Primers: 60 Vbeta forward and 13 Jbeta reverse. TCRdb keeps only in-frame clones here, not all; method: immunoSEQ multiplex PCR. The sample includes 100,000 to 150,000 clones, more than 60% seen only once; the top ten take about 1.8%. This CDR3 is built from 13 residues. CDR1 SGHTS and CDR2 YDEGEE come from the germline V gene. Between the trimmed V and J ends, which lost 1 base and 6 bases, there was a span of 10 bases. Regarding the study as a whole: Across donors, sequencing depth was assumed by presence/absence analyses to be roughly uniform.

The rearrangement joins TRBV5-8 to TRBJ1-2, with D uncertain. This clonotype was sampled from a woman aged 40 to 49 in good health and CMV-seronegative. The sequenced sample was PBMCs. In DNA, the CDR3 is TGTGCCAGCAGCTTGAAGACCGGGGATGGCTACACCTTC. Translated, it gives CASSLKTGDGYTF.